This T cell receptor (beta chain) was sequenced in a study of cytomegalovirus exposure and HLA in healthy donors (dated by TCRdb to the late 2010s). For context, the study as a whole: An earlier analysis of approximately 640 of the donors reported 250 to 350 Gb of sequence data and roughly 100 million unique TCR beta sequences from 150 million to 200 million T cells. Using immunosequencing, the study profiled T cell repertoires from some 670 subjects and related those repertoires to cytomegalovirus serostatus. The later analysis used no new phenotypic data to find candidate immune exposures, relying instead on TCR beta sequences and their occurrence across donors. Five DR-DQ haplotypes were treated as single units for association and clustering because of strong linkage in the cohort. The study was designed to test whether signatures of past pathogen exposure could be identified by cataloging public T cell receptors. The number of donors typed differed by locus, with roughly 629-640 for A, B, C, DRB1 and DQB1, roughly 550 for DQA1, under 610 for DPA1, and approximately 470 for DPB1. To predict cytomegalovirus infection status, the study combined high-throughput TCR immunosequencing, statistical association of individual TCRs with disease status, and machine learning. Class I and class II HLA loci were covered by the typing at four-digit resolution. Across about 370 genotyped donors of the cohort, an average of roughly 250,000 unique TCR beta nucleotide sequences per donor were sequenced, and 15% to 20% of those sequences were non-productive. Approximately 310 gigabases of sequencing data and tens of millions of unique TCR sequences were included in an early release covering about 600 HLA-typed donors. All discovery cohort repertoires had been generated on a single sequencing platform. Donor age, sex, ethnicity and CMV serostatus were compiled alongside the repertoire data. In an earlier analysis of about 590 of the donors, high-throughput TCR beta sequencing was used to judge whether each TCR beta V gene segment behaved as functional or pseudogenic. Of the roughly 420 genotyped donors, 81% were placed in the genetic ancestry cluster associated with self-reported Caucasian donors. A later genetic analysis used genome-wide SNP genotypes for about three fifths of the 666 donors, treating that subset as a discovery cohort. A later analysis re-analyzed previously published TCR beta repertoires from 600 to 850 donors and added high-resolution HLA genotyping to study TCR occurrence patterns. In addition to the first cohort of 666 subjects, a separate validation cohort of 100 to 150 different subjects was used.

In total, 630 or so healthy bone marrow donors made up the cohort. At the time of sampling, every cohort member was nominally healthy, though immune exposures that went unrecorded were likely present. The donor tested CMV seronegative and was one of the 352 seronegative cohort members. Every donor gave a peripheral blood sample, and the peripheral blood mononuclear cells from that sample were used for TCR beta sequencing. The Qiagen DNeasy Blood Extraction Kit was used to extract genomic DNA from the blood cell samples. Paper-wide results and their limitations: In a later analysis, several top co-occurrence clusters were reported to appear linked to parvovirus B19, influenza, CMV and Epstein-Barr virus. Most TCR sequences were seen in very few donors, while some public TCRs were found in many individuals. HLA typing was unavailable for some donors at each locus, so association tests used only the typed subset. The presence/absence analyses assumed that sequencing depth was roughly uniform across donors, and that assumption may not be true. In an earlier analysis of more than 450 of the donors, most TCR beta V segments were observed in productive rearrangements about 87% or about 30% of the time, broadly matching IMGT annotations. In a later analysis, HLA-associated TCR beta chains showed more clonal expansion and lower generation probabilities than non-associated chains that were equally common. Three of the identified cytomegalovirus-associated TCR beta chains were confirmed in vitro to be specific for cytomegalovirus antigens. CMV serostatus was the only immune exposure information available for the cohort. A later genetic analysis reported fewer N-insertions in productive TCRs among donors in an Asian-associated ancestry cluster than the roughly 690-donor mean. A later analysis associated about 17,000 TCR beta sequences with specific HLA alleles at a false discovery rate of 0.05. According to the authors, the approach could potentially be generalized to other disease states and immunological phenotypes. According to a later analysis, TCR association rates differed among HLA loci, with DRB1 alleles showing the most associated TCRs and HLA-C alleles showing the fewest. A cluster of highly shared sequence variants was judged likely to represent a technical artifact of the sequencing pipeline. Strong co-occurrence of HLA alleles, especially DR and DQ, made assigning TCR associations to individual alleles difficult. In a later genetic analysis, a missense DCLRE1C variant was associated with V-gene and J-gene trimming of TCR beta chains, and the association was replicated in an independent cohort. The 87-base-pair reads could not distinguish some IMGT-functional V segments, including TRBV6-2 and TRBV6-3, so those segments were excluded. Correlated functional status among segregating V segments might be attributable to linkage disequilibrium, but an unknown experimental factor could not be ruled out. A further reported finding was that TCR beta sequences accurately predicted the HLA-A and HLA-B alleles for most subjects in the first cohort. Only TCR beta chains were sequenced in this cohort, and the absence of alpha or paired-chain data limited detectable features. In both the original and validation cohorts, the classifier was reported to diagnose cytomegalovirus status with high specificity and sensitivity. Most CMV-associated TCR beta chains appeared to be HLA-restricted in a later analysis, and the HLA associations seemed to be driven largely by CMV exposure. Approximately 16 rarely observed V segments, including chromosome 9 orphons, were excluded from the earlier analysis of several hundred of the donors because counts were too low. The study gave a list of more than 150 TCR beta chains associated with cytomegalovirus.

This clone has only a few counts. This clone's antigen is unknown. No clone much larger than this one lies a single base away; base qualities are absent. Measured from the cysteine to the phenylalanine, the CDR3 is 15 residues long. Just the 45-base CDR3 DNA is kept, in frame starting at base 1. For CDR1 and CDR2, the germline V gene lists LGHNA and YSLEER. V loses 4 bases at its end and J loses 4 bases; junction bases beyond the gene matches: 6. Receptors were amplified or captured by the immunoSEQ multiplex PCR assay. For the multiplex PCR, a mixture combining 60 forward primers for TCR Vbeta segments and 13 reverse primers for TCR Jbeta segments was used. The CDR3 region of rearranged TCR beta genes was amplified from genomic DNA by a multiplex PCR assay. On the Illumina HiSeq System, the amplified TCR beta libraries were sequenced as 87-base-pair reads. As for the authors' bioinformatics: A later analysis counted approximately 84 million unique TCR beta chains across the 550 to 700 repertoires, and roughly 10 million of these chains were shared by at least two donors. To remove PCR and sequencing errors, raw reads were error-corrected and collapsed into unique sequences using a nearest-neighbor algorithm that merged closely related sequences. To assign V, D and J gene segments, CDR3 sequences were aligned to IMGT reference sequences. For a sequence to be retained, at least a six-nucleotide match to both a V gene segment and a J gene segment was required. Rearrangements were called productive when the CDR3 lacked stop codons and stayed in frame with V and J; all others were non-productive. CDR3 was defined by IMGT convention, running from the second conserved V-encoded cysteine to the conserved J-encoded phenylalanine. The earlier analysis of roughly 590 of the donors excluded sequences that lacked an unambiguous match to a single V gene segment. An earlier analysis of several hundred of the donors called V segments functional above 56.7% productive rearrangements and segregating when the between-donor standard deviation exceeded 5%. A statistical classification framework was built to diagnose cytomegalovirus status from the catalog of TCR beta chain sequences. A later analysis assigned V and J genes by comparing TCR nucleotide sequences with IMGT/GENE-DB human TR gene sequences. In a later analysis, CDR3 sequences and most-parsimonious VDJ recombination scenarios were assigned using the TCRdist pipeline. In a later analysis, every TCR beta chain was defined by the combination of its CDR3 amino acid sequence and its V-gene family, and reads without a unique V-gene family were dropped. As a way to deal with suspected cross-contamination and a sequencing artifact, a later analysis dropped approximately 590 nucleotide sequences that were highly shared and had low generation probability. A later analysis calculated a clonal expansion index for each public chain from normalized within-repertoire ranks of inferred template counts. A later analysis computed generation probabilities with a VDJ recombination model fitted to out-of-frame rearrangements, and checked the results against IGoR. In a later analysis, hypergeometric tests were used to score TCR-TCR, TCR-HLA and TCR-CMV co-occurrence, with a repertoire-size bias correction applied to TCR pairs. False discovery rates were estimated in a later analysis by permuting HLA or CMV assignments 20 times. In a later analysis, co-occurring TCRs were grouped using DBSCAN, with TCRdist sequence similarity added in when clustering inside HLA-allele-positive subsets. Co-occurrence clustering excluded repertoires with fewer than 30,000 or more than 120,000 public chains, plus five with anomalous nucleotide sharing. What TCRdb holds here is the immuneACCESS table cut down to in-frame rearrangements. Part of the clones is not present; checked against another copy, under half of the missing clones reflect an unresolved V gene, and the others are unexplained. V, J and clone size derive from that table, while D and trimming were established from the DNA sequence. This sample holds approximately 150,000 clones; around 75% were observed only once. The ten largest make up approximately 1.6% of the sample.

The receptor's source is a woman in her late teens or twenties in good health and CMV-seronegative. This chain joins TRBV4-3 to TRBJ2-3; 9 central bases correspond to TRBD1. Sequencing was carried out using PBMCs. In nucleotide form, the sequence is TGCGCCAGCAGCCCCCGGGACAGGGAAGCAGATACGCAGTATTTT. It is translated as CASSPRDREADTQYF.